Reported below is one TCR beta chain. The sample's time point: newly diagnosed GD, antithyroid drugs for less than 3 months. PBMCs provided the RNA from which the TCR library was made. The CDR3 is 16 residues long. V was pared by 10 bases and J by 4 bases, with 14 bases of the junction left unmatched. In germline, CDR1 is MNHEY, CDR2 SVGEGT. These data belong to a study of regulatory T cells in long-lasting Graves disease. According to the study, TCR beta libraries were built with iRepertoire HTBI primers and CDR3-region Arm-PCR. TCRdb itself ran the multiplex PCR reads through MiXCR, one entry per CDR3 protein. Of 350,000 to 550,000 distinct CDR3 sequences listed, 11% to 15% are singletons. A further study also used this sample, focusing on T cells in Graves' hyperthyroidism and ophthalmopathy. According to that study: A 13 V-J model separated ophthalmopathy from stable hyperthyroidism.

The chain has TRBV6-2 or TRBV6-3 and TRBJ2-1, with 9 bases identical to TRBD1. Sequenced material: peripheral blood mononuclear cells (PBMCs), taken at new diagnosis, from a patient treated with antithyroid drugs. This receptor was obtained from a woman aged 50 to 65 with Graves disease. The CDR3 sequence: CAIQLAGTGIYNEQFF. DNA for the CDR3: TGTGCCATCCAACTCGCCGGGACAGGGATTTACAATGAGCAGTTCTTC.